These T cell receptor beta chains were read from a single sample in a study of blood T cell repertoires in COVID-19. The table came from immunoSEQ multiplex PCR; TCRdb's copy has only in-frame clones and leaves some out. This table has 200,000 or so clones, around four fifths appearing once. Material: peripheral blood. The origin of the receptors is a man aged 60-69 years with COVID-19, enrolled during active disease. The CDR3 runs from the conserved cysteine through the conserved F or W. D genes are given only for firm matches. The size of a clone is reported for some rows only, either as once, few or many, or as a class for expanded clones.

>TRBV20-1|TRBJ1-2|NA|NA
CSASAGYYGYTF
TGCAGTGCTAGTGCAGGTTACTATGGCTACACCTTC
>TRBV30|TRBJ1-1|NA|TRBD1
CAWSGDRGYDTEAFF
TGTGCCTGGAGTGGGGACAGGGGGTATGACACTGAAGCTTTCTTT
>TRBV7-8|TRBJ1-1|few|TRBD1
CASSLSQGASTEAFF
TGTGCCAGCAGCTTATCACAGGGGGCCTCTACTGAAGCTTTCTTT
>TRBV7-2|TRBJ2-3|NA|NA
CASSLGWGTVLDTQYF
TGTGCCAGCAGCTTAGGTTGGGGGACTGTGCTAGATACGCAGTATTTT
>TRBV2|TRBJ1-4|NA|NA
CASTLQEKLFF
TGTGCCAGCACGCTTCAGGAAAAACTGTTTTTT
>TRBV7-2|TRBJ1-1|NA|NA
CASSFGSMNTEAFF
TGTGCCAGCAGCTTCGGGTCGATGAACACTGAAGCTTTCTTT
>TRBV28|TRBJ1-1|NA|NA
CASNRGVNTEAFF
TGTGCCAGCAATCGGGGTGTAAACACTGAAGCTTTCTTT
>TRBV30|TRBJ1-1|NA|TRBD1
CAWSRQGGTEAFF
TGTGCCTGGAGCCGACAGGGGGGTACTGAAGCTTTCTTT
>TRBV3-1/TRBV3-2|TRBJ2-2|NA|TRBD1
CASSQGPGQGAGELFF
TGTGCCAGCAGCCAAGGGCCGGGACAGGGAGCCGGGGAGCTGTTTTTT
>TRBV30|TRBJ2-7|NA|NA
CAWSVGVGPTGQYF
TGTGCCTGGAGTGTAGGGGTGGGGCCCACCGGGCAGTACTTC
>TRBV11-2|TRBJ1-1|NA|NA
CASSFHGGTEAFF
TGTGCCAGCAGCTTCCACGGGGGGACTGAAGCTTTCTTT
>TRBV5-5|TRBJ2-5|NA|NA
CASSWRASGETQYF
TGTGCCAGCAGCTGGCGGGCATCGGGGGAGACCCAGTACTTC
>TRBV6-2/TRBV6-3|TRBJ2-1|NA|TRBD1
CASTPGTGVREQFF
TGTGCCAGCACCCCCGGGACAGGGGTCCGTGAGCAGTTCTTC
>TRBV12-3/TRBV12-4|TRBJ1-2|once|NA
CASSNGLREGYTF
TGTGCCAGCAGTAACGGGCTTCGGGAAGGCTACACCTTC
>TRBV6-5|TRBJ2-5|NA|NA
CASSYTPRVGTGTQYF
TGTGCCAGCAGTTACACCCCCAGGGTGGGGACTGGGACCCAGTACTTC
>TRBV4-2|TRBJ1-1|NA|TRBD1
CASSPGQGLNTEAFF
TGTGCCAGCAGCCCAGGACAGGGATTGAACACTGAAGCTTTCTTT
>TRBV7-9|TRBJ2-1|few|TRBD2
CASSAGTSVYNEQFF
TGTGCCAGCAGCGCCGGGACTAGCGTCTACAATGAGCAGTTCTTC
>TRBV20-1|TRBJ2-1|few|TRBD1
CSASSPPAGGSYNEQFF
TGCAGTGCTAGTAGCCCCCCGGCAGGGGGCTCCTACAATGAGCAGTTCTTC
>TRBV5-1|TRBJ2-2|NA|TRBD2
CASSLVGGGSGELFF
TGCGCCAGCAGCTTGGTCGGCGGGGGGTCCGGGGAGCTGTTTTTT
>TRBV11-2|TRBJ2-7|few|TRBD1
CASSQRGRQGADEQYF
TGTGCCAGCAGCCAAAGGGGGAGACAGGGGGCGGACGAGCAGTACTTC
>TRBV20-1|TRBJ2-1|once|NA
CSASYILNNEQFF
TGCAGTGCTAGTTACATTCTGAACAATGAGCAGTTCTTC
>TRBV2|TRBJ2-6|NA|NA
CASSESRRSGANVLTF
TGTGCCAGCAGTGAAAGTCGTCGGTCTGGGGCCAACGTCCTGACTTTC
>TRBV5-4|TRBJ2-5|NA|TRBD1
CASSVNRGLAVQETQYF
TGTGCCAGCAGCGTAAACAGGGGTTTGGCGGTCCAAGAGACCCAGTACTTC
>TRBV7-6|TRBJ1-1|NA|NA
CASSPTQGTTSIEAFF
TGTGCCAGCAGCCCTACGCAGGGTACCACCTCTATAGAAGCTTTCTTT
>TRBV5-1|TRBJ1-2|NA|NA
CASSLSTGINYGYTF
TGCGCCAGCAGCTTGAGCACAGGGATAAACTATGGCTACACCTTC
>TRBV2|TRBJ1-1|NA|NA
CASTPTEDPNTEAFF
TGTGCCAGCACCCCAACGGAGGACCCGAACACTGAAGCTTTCTTT
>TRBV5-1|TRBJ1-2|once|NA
CASSLVTAGPLGYTF
TGCGCCAGCAGCTTGGTAACGGCAGGTCCCCTTGGCTACACCTTC
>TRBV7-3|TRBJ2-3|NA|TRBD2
CASSSPRTGGRFDTQYF
TGTGCCAGCAGCTCTCCCCGTACGGGGGGTCGTTTTGATACGCAGTATTTT
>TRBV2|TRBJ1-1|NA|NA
CASIGVGRDTEAFF
TGTGCCAGCATTGGAGTCGGGCGGGACACTGAAGCTTTCTTT
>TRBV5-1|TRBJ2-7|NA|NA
CASSLATDYEQYF
TGCGCCAGCAGCTTGGCGACAGACTACGAGCAGTACTTC
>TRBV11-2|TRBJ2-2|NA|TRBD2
CASTWGGAGELFF
TGTGCCAGCACCTGGGGGGGAGCCGGGGAGCTGTTTTTT
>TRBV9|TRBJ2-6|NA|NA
CASSAGVGANVLTF
TGTGCCAGCAGCGCCGGGGTCGGGGCCAACGTCCTGACTTTC
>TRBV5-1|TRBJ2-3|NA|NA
CASSLTATSTDTQYF
TGCGCCAGCAGCTTGACTGCAACTAGCACAGATACGCAGTATTTT
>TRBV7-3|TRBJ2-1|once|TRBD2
CASSLGGVSYNEQFF
TGTGCCAGCAGCTTAGGGGGGGTCTCCTACAATGAGCAGTTCTTC
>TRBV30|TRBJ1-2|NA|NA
CAWSVHGNYGYTF
TGTGCCTGGAGTGTACATGGTAACTATGGCTACACCTTC
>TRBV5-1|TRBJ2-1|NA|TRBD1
CASSATGAPYNEQFF
TGCGCCAGCAGCGCAACAGGGGCCCCTTACAATGAGCAGTTCTTC
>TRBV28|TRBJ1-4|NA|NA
CASSSGTRNEKLFF
TGTGCCAGCAGTAGTGGGACACGCAATGAAAAACTGTTTTTT
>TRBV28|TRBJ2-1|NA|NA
CASKEDPNEQFF
TGTGCCAGCAAGGAGGACCCAAATGAGCAGTTCTTC
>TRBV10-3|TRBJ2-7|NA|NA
CAISDGVPTSYEQYF
TGTGCCATCAGTGACGGGGTGCCCACTTCCTACGAGCAGTACTTC
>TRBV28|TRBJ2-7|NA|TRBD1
CASSRTGLGEQYF
TGTGCCAGCAGTAGGACAGGGTTGGGCGAGCAGTACTTC
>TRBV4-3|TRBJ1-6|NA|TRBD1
CASSQEPQGAYNSPLHF
TGCGCCAGCAGCCAGGAACCACAGGGGGCCTATAATTCACCCCTCCACTTT
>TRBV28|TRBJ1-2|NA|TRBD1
CASSLQGAKGYTF
TGTGCCAGCAGTTTACAGGGGGCGAAGGGCTACACCTTC
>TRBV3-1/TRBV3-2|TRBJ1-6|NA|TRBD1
CASSLVPGQGFSPLHF
TGTGCCAGCAGCCTCGTGCCGGGACAGGGTTTTTCACCCCTCCACTTT
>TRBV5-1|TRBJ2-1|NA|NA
CASSLAEGFGDEQFF
TGCGCCAGCAGCTTGGCCGAGGGATTCGGCGATGAGCAGTTCTTC
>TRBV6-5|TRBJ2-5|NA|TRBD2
CASLELAGGTQYF
TGTGCCAGCCTAGAACTAGCGGGAGGGACCCAGTACTTC
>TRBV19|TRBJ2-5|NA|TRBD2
CASSIDTGTSGRRGETQYF
TGTGCCAGTAGTATAGATACCGGGACTAGCGGGAGACGTGGAGAGACCCAGTACTTC
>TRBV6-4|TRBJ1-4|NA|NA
CASSVLSDRPTNEKLFF
TGTGCCAGCAGTGTCCTGTCTGACAGGCCGACTAATGAAAAACTGTTTTTT
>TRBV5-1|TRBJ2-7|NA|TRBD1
CASSGGDGQGFYEQYF
TGCGCCAGCAGCGGCGGTGACGGACAGGGGTTCTACGAGCAGTACTTC
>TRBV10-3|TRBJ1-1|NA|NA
CAIGGREMNTEAFF
TGTGCCATCGGTGGTCGGGAAATGAACACTGAAGCTTTCTTT
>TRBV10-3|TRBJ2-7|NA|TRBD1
CAIGDRTGRSYEQYF
TGTGCCATCGGTGATAGGACAGGGAGATCCTACGAGCAGTACTTC